The entry below gives a single T cell receptor (beta chain) sequence along with its context. The target antigen is unknown. The data derive from a study of cytomegalovirus exposure and HLA in healthy donors. Some clones are missing from TCRdb's copy, which holds only in-frame ones; the method was immunoSEQ multiplex PCR. Of around 140,000 clones listed, roughly 87% are singletons. The V segment lost 6 bases and the J segment 4 bases; nucleotides outside the gene matches: 7. Per the germline V gene, CDR1 is SGHNT and CDR2 is YENEEA. The CDR3 has 15 amino acids. Study-level points and caveats: Investigators reported 150 to 200 TCR beta chains as tied to cytomegalovirus. Reported performance of the classifier showed diagnosis of cytomegalovirus status with high specificity and sensitivity.

The gene calls are TRBV11-3 and TRBJ2-1; 9 bases are shared with TRBD1. Sequenced input: PBMCs. The receptor comes from a man aged 18 to 29 in good health and CMV-seropositive. The CDR3 nucleotides are TGTGCCAGCAGTAGGGGGACAGGGACATACAATGAGCAGTTCTTC. Its protein is CASSRGTGTYNEQFF.